The rows below give T cell receptor beta chains drawn from one sample of a study of cytomegalovirus exposure and HLA in healthy donors. Only in-frame clones appear in the TCRdb table, and some are missing; sequencing was by immunoSEQ multiplex PCR. The sample includes 55,000 to 70,000 clones, 60% to 75% seen only once; the top ten take around 10%. Sequenced material: PBMCs. The receptors shown here come from an older woman in good health and CMV-seropositive. The CDR3 runs from the conserved cysteine through the conserved F or W. Fields, in order: D gene, V gene, J gene, CDR3 protein. A D gene is named only where the DNA matches it firmly.

D: TRBD2
V: TRBV29-1
J: TRBJ2-3
CDR3: CSVEGGGLAGTDTQYF

D: TRBD2
V: TRBV4-1
J: TRBJ2-7
CDR3: CASSPGLAGGKSYEQYF

D: .
V: TRBV30
J: TRBJ2-7
CDR3: CAWTRAYEQYF

D: TRBD2
V: TRBV5-4
J: TRBJ2-7
CDR3: CASSLGTSSYEQYF

D: .
V: TRBV5-8
J: TRBJ2-3
CDR3: CASSLEAAADTQYF

D: TRBD1
V: TRBV5-1
J: TRBJ2-7
CDR3: CASSVTGTGFFYEQYF

D: .
V: TRBV11-3
J: TRBJ2-5
CDR3: CASSPTEETQYF

D: .
V: TRBV6-5
J: TRBJ1-6
CDR3: CASKRQVDNSPLHF

D: TRBD1
V: TRBV27
J: TRBJ1-2
CDR3: CASSLSITGDGYTF

D: .
V: TRBV6-1
J: TRBJ1-4
CDR3: CASSEQGSNEKLFF

D: TRBD2
V: TRBV7-9
J: TRBJ2-3
CDR3: CASSSLTSWGHTDTQYF

D: TRBD2
V: TRBV19
J: TRBJ2-1
CDR3: CASSRSGGYNEQFF

D: .
V: TRBV5-1
J: TRBJ2-6
CDR3: CASSQSGANVLTF

D: TRBD2
V: TRBV5-4
J: TRBJ2-5
CDR3: CASSAPSGGVQETQYF

D: TRBD2
V: TRBV28
J: TRBJ2-5
CDR3: CATAGGRKGTQYF

D: .
V: TRBV25-1
J: TRBJ1-1
CDR3: CASSEYYTPNTEAFF

D: .
V: TRBV10-3
J: TRBJ1-1
CDR3: CAISVDRNEAFF

D: .
V: TRBV18
J: TRBJ1-4
CDR3: CASSLWATTNEKLFF

D: TRBD2
V: TRBV6-6
J: TRBJ2-3
CDR3: CASSGPPQWGGQYF

D: .
V: TRBV10-2
J: TRBJ1-2
CDR3: CASSRDLANYGYTF

D: .
V: TRBV7-3
J: TRBJ1-1
CDR3: CASSPLGGGTEAFF

D: TRBD2
V: TRBV10-1
J: TRBJ2-7
CDR3: CASSESRGSGSEQYF

D: TRBD1
V: TRBV30
J: TRBJ1-2
CDR3: CAWCPGGQRHMGYTF

D: .
V: TRBV2
J: TRBJ2-3
CDR3: CASSGGRGVTSTDTQYF

D: .
V: TRBV2
J: TRBJ1-4
CDR3: CASTPLGIVEATNEKLFF

D: .
V: TRBV4-1
J: TRBJ2-7
CDR3: CASSHATLEQYF

D: .
V: TRBV5-1
J: TRBJ1-1
CDR3: CASSLGAGGMNTEAFF

D: TRBD1
V: TRBV5-4
J: TRBJ1-5
CDR3: CASSPGTGNQPQHF

D: TRBD2
V: TRBV5-1
J: TRBJ2-7
CDR3: CASSSQGLAGGGEQYF

D: TRBD1
V: TRBV4-1
J: TRBJ1-1
CDR3: CASSQEDRMNTEAFF

D: .
V: TRBV5-8
J: TRBJ2-1
CDR3: CASSLGSYNEQFF

D: .
V: TRBV4-2
J: TRBJ2-1
CDR3: CASSQDFAGSSYNEQFF

D: .
V: TRBV5-1
J: TRBJ1-2
CDR3: CASSLIGGDWGYTF

D: .
V: TRBV25-1
J: TRBJ2-7
CDR3: CASRLGGSYEQYF

D: .
V: TRBV4-1
J: TRBJ1-2
CDR3: CASSGRTVGYGYTF

D: TRBD1
V: TRBV30
J: TRBJ1-5
CDR3: CAWNRGRGQPQHF

D: TRBD1
V: TRBV6-5
J: TRBJ1-2
CDR3: CASGTGPLYGYTF

D: TRBD1
V: TRBV6-4
J: TRBJ1-6
CDR3: CASSDSAGGNSPLHF

D: TRBD2
V: TRBV7-6
J: TRBJ2-1
CDR3: CASSLGRLAGDEQFF

D: TRBD1
V: TRBV25-1
J: TRBJ1-1
CDR3: CASSELDRGAFF

D: TRBD1
V: TRBV30
J: TRBJ2-5
CDR3: CAYRGHKETQYF

D: .
V: TRBV5-8
J: TRBJ2-3
CDR3: CASSLVRAVGTDTQYF

D: TRBD1
V: TRBV2
J: TRBJ1-6
CDR3: CATAGQNNSPLHF

D: TRBD2
V: TRBV30
J: TRBJ2-1
CDR3: CAWSVSGGAPYNEQFF

D: TRBD2
V: TRBV4-1
J: TRBJ2-3
CDR3: CASSAQRGSTDTQYF

D: .
V: TRBV19
J: TRBJ1-1
CDR3: CASSIRHMNTEAFF

D: TRBD1
V: TRBV19
J: TRBJ1-2
CDR3: CASSLRDRSRYTF

D: TRBD2
V: TRBV12-5
J: TRBJ2-3
CDR3: CASGLGLAVADTQYF

D: TRBD1
V: TRBV19
J: TRBJ1-5
CDR3: CASRILGRGDTQPQHF

D: TRBD2
V: TRBV9
J: TRBJ2-5
CDR3: CASSVATSGGGETQYF

D: .
V: TRBV6-5
J: TRBJ1-1
CDR3: CASSQIVDTEAFF

D: .
V: TRBV29-1
J: TRBJ2-5
CDR3: CSVVGSKETQYF

D: .
V: TRBV2
J: TRBJ1-2
CDR3: CASSERQESDGYTF